The entry below gives a single T cell receptor (beta chain) sequence along with its context. What it binds is unknown. Germline assignment: CDR1 KGHSH and CDR2 LQKENI. V trimming: 6 bases; J trimming: 0 bases; junction bases outside the gene matches: 7. This CDR3 has 15 amino acids. This entry belongs to a study of cytomegalovirus exposure and HLA in healthy donors. Background on the study: A preliminary data release comprised around 85 million unique TCRs obtained from HLA-typed donors. The study's findings and limits: Rare TCR sequences dominated, though some public TCRs recurred in many donors. Across HLA loci, a later analysis found differing TCR association rates, with DRB1 most and HLA-C fewest. A later analysis by the authors found several of the most significant clusters apparently linked to common viral pathogens.

The PCR ran on 60 Vbeta and 13 Jbeta primers. Sequencing used immunoSEQ multiplex PCR; TCRdb keeps in-frame clones, though not all of them. Of some 250,000 clones listed, approximately 80% were seen once; the top ten hold less than 9%. The chain is built from TRBV18 and TRBJ1-2; the match to TRBD1 covers 7 bases. The sample was PBMCs. The sequence was obtained from an older woman in good health and CMV-seropositive. CDR3 DNA: TGTGCCAGCTCGCGGGCCAGGGGGTCTAACTATGGCTACACCTTC. Translation: CASSRARGSNYGYTF.